These 5 T cell receptor beta chains were sequenced from one sample in a study of cytomegalovirus exposure and HLA in healthy donors. This PCR relied on a set of 60 Vbeta primers and 13 Jbeta primers. Only in-frame clones appear in the TCRdb table, and some are missing; sequencing was by immunoSEQ multiplex PCR. The profile shows under 120,000 clones, 60% to 75% of them singletons. Sequenced input: PBMCs. The receptors come from a man between 40 and 49 years old in good health and CMV-seropositive.

This clone was seen more than once but under ten times. The V call is TRBV6-5, the J call TRBJ1-3; the match to TRBD1 covers 8 bases. The junction had 3 bases not matched to a gene; V was cut back by 6 bases and J by 2 bases. The germline CDR1 and CDR2 sequences are MNHEY and SVGAGI. The CDR3 is 14 residues long. CDR3 sequence: CASRSQGAGNTIYF. In DNA, the CDR3 is TGTGCCAGCAGATCACAGGGGGCTGGAAACACCATATATTTT.

In its sample, this clone was seen a few times. J is TRBJ1-5 and V is TRBV2; D ambiguous. The CDR3 is 14 residues long. V lost 5 bases to trimming and J lost 3 bases, with 11 bases between them. CDR1 SNHLY and CDR2 FYNNEI come from the germline V gene. CDR3 nucleotide sequence: TGTGCCAGCAGTCGTACAGCCAACAATCAGCCCCAGCATTTT. As protein: CASSRTANNQPQHF.

The gene calls are TRBV7-9 and TRBJ2-3, with 8 nucleotides matching TRBD2. The CDR3 covers 15 residues. The junction had 9 bases not matched to a gene; V was cut back by 6 bases and J by 4 bases. CDR1 and CDR2 (germline): SEHNR, FQNEAQ (reference sequence). CDR3 protein: CASSLSGSVSDTQYF. The CDR3 nucleotides read TGTGCCAGCAGTCTCAGCGGGAGTGTATCAGATACGCAGTATTTT.

The V gene is TRBV6-6, the J gene TRBJ1-5; D unresolved. The V gene lost 7 bases and the J gene lost 7 bases, with 11 bases spanning the gap. From germline, CDR1 is MNHNY and CDR2 SVGAGI (reference sequence). The length of the CDR3 is 12 residues. The CDR3 nucleotides are TGTGCCAGCACCCTGAGAGGGCAGCCCCAGCATTTT. The encoded protein is CASTLRGQPQHF.

The chain links TRBV20-1 to TRBJ2-1; D remains ambiguous. The V and J ends lost 7 bases and 8 bases respectively, with 9 bases between them. This CDR3 is built from 10 residues. CDR1 and CDR2 (germline): DFQATT, SNEGSKA (reference sequence). Here the CDR3 reads CSVQTDEQFF. CDR3 DNA sequence: TGCAGTGTCCAGACTGATGAGCAGTTCTTC.